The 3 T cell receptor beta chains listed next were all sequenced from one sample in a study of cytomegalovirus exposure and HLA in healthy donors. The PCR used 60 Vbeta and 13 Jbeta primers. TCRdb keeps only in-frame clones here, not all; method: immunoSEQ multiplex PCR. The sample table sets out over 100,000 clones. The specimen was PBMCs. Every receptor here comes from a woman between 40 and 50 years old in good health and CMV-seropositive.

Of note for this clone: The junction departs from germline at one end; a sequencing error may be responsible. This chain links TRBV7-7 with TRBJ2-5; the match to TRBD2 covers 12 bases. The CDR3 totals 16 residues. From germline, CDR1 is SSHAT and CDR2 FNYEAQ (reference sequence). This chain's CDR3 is CASSLSLLAGGETQYF. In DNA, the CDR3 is TGTGCTAGCAGCTTATCCCTTCTAGCGGGAGGGGAGACCCAGTACTTC.

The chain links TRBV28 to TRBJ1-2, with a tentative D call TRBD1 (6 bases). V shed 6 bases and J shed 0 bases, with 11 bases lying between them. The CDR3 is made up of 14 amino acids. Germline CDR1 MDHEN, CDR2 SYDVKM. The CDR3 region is CASRTTGANYGYTF. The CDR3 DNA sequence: TGTGCCAGCAGGACGACAGGAGCTAACTATGGCTACACCTTC.

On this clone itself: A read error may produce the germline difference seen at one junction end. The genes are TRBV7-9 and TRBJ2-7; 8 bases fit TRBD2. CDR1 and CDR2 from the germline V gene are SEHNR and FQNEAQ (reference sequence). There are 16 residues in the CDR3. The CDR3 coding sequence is TGTGCCAGCAGCTTAGAGGTTGGGACTAGAGGCTACGGGCAGTACTTC. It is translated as CASSLEVGTRGYGQYF.